A selection of T cell receptor beta chains follows, all from one sample in a study of blood T cell repertoires in COVID-19. Sequenced by immunoSEQ multiplex PCR; TCRdb stores in-frame clones only, minus some. The table shows fewer than 350,000 clones, with almost 90% occurring only once. The sequencing input was PBMCs or T cells enriched from blood (not recorded which). The receptors shown here come from a woman younger than 35 with acute COVID-19. CDR3s include the opening cysteine and the closing phenylalanine or tryptophan. The D gene is left open where the match is weak. Expanded clones are given a class, and other clones once, few, many or no size at all.

D | J | V | size | DNA | CDR3
TRBD2 | TRBJ2-1 | TRBV27 | NA | TGTGCCAGCAGTTCGGGGGTTTTAGCGGGAGGGTACAATGAGCAGTTCTTC | CASSSGVLAGGYNEQFF
NA | TRBJ2-2 | TRBV27 | NA | TGTGCCAGCAGTTTCGGTAGCGGTTCCGGGGAGCTGTTTTTT | CASSFGSGSGELFF
NA | TRBJ1-2 | TRBV18 | NA | TGTGCCAGCTCAGAGGGACAAGCTAACTATGGCTACACCTTC | CASSEGQANYGYTF
NA | TRBJ1-4 | TRBV12-3/TRBV12-4 | NA | TGTGCCAGCACTAGGCGTGAAAAACTGTTTTTT | CASTRREKLFF
NA | TRBJ2-3 | TRBV29-1 | NA | TGCAGCGTTGTTAGCGGTTTCACAGATACGCAGTATTTT | CSVVSGFTDTQYF
NA | TRBJ2-1 | TRBV11-3 | NA | TGTGCCAGCAGCCCGACAGGTAGCAGTGCCTACAATGAGCAGTTCTTC | CASSPTGSSAYNEQFF
TRBD1 | TRBJ1-2 | TRBV30 | NA | TGTGCCTGGAGTTCGGGACAGGGACTTAACTATGGCTACACCTTC | CAWSSGQGLNYGYTF
NA | TRBJ2-5 | TRBV4-3 | NA | TGCGCCAGCAGCCAAGATTGGCAGTCCGCACAAGAGACCCAGTACTTC | CASSQDWQSAQETQYF
TRBD1 | TRBJ1-5 | TRBV28 | NA | TGTGCCAGCAGCCCCGGGACAGCCAATCAGCCCCAGCATTTT | CASSPGTANQPQHF
NA | TRBJ2-3 | TRBV2 | NA | TGTGCCAGCAGTGCTCAGGGCCTCACAGATACGCAGTATTTT | CASSAQGLTDTQYF
TRBD1 | TRBJ1-1 | TRBV7-9 | NA | TGTGCCAGCAGCTTACGGGACAGGGGGTTGAACACTGAAGCTTTCTTT | CASSLRDRGLNTEAFF
TRBD2 | TRBJ2-2 | TRBV10-2 | NA | TGCGCCAGCACCGGGACTAGCGGAACCGAAGGGGAGCTGTTTTTT | CASTGTSGTEGELFF
TRBD2 | TRBJ2-7 | TRBV4-3 | NA | TGCGCCAGCAGCCAAGATTACACGGGAGGGCCCCCCTACGAGCAGTACTTC | CASSQDYTGGPPYEQYF
NA | TRBJ1-2 | TRBV6-5 | NA | TGTGCCAGCAGGAAAAGGGGGAATAGGGGTGGCTACACCTTC | CASRKRGNRGGYTF
NA | TRBJ1-5 | TRBV19 | NA | TGTGCCAGTAGTAGGGGAAAGGCGACGGACAGCTCGGGGAGCAATCAGCCCCAGCATTTT | CASSRGKATDSSGSNQPQHF
TRBD2 | TRBJ2-2 | TRBV10-3 | few | TGTGCCATCAGTGCGGGAGGAGCCGGGGAGCTGTTTTTT | CAISAGGAGELFF
NA | TRBJ2-1 | TRBV11-1 | NA | TGTGCCAGCAGCTCTCATTGGACTTTTGGTAATGAGCAGTTCTTC | CASSSHWTFGNEQFF
NA | TRBJ1-1 | TRBV4-1 | many | TGCGCCAGCAGCCATCCTTACACTGAAGCTTTCTTT | CASSHPYTEAFF
TRBD1 | TRBJ1-5 | TRBV19 | NA | TGTGCCAGTAGTATACTAACAGGGGGCAATCAGCCCCAGCATTTT | CASSILTGGNQPQHF
NA | TRBJ1-4 | TRBV6-1 | NA | TGTGCCAGCAGCGAAGCCGGGTTCGCAACTAATGAAAAACTGTTTTTT | CASSEAGFATNEKLFF
NA | TRBJ2-3 | TRBV12-3/TRBV12-4 | NA | TGTGCCAGCAGTTTACCTAACACAGATACGCAGTATTTT | CASSLPNTDTQYF
NA | TRBJ1-6 | TRBV6-4 | NA | TGTGCCAGCAGGGGGGGACCTTATTCACCCCTCCACTTT | CASRGGPYSPLHF
NA | TRBJ1-1 | TRBV6-5 | NA | TGTGCCAGCAGTTACTCTGCGGCGACTTTCTTT | CASSYSAATFF
TRBD2 | TRBJ2-1 | TRBV7-3 | once | TGTGCCAGCAGCCTAGGGACTAGCGGCTACAATGAGCAGTTCTTC | CASSLGTSGYNEQFF
NA | TRBJ2-1 | TRBV12-5 | once | TGTGCTAGTTCGAGGGGGTCCTTCAATGAGCAGTTCTTC | CASSRGSFNEQFF
NA | TRBJ2-1 | TRBV5-1 | NA | TGCGCCAGCAGCTTGGCCTTGGACTCCGGCTATTACAATGAGCAGTTCTTC | CASSLALDSGYYNEQFF
NA | TRBJ1-1 | TRBV7-9 | NA | TGTGCCAGCAGCTACCGGGAAATTGAAGCTTTCTTT | CASSYREIEAFF
TRBD2 | TRBJ2-3 | TRBV3-1/TRBV3-2 | NA | TGTGCCAGCAGCCAACAGACTAGCTCAGATACGCAGTATTTT | CASSQQTSSDTQYF
TRBD1 | TRBJ2-1 | TRBV11-2 | once | TGTGCCACGACAGGGATAGGGGTTGAGCAGTTCTTC | CATTGIGVEQFF
NA | TRBJ1-2 | TRBV19 | NA | TGTGCCAGTAGTATTTTCTCTCAGGGTCCCTATGGCTACACCTTC | CASSIFSQGPYGYTF
NA | TRBJ2-6 | TRBV5-8 | NA | TGTGCCAGCAGCACGGGTCGTTTCTCTGGGGCCAACGTCCTGACTTTC | CASSTGRFSGANVLTF
NA | TRBJ2-1 | TRBV5-1 | NA | TGCGCCAGCAGCACATCTAGCCAAAATTCGTACAATGAGCAGTTCTTC | CASSTSSQNSYNEQFF
NA | TRBJ2-2 | TRBV29-1 | NA | TGCAGCGTCGCAGCGGGTTTGCACACCGGGGAGCTGTTTTTT | CSVAAGLHTGELFF
NA | TRBJ1-1 | TRBV30 | NA | TGTGCCTGGGACAGAGCCATGAACACTGAAGCTTTCTTT | CAWDRAMNTEAFF
NA | TRBJ2-7 | TRBV30 | NA | TGTGCCTGGAGCGGCGGAGGCTCCTACGAGCAGTACTTC | CAWSGGGSYEQYF
TRBD1 | TRBJ1-2 | TRBV4-1 | NA | TGCGCCAGCAGCCAACCGGGACAGGCTTTAGAGGGCTACACCTTC | CASSQPGQALEGYTF
TRBD1 | TRBJ2-2 | TRBV2 | NA | TGTGCCAGCCTCCCGGACAGGGTCACCGGGGAGCTGTTTTTT | CASLPDRVTGELFF
TRBD2 | TRBJ2-3 | TRBV11-2 | NA | TGTGCCAGCAGCTTTAGCGGGAGCCCAGATACGCAGTATTTT | CASSFSGSPDTQYF
NA | TRBJ1-1 | TRBV29-1 | NA | TGCAGCGTTCGGGGGGGGGACACCCTAGTAGGGGCTTTCTTT | CSVRGGDTLVGAFF
NA | TRBJ1-2 | TRBV19 | NA | TGTGCCAGTAATCGGGCAGGGAAGGGGTATGGCTACACCTTC | CASNRAGKGYGYTF
TRBD1 | TRBJ1-1 | TRBV27 | NA | TGTGCCAGCAGTTACGAGCGGACAGGGGCAAACACTGAAGCTTTCTTT | CASSYERTGANTEAFF
TRBD2 | TRBJ2-3 | TRBV4-3 | NA | TGCGCCAGCAGCCAAGACTCGACTAGCGGGAGGTCTAGCACAGATACGCAGTATTTT | CASSQDSTSGRSSTDTQYF
NA | TRBJ2-3 | TRBV15 | NA | TGTGCCACCAGCAGAGGTCAGGGCTTTTCGGGTACGCAGTATTTT | CATSRGQGFSGTQYF
NA | TRBJ2-3 | TRBV5-1 | NA | TGCGCCAGCAGCTCGACGACGGGGGATACGCAGTATTTT | CASSSTTGDTQYF
TRBD1 | TRBJ1-6 | TRBV11-2 | NA | TGTGCCAGCAGCAATCGACAGGGTAATTCACCCCTCCACTTT | CASSNRQGNSPLHF
TRBD2 | TRBJ2-1 | TRBV11-2 | NA | TGTGCCAGCAGCTATTCGGGACTAGCGGGAGCTAGCAATGAGCAGTTCTTC | CASSYSGLAGASNEQFF
TRBD1 | TRBJ1-5 | TRBV2 | NA | TGTGCCAGCCGGGGACAGAACAATCAGCCCCAGCATTTT | CASRGQNNQPQHF
NA | TRBJ2-7 | TRBV3-1/TRBV3-2 | NA | TGTGCCAGCAGCCAAGTTAACGAGCAGTACTTC | CASSQVNEQYF
TRBD1 | TRBJ1-2 | TRBV4-3 | once | TGCGCCAGCAGCTCAGCCGGGACAGGGGCCGGCTATGGCTACACCTTC | CASSSAGTGAGYGYTF
TRBD1 | TRBJ2-3 | TRBV19 | NA | TGTGCCAGTAGGGGACAGGGAAGTACAGATACGCAGTATTTT | CASRGQGSTDTQYF